This T cell receptor beta chain was sequenced for a study of shared clonotypes between healthy human individuals. In the study overall: Donors had three CD4 naive, three CD4 memory, two CD8 naive and one CD8 memory plate apiece.

Looked up from germline, CDR1 is SGHTA and CDR2 is FQGNSA. The CDR3 is 15 residues long. Trimming cost V 2 bases and J 4 bases, with 15 bases left between them. Findings and limits, study-wide: Larger estimated richness was generally seen in naive subsets than in memory subsets.

Repertoires were generated with immunoSEQ multiplex PCR, while TCRdb's copy carries only in-frame clones and drops some. Of some 980,000 clones detected, approximately 80% appear once; the ten largest clones hold approximately 1.5%. This clone occurred once. Its cognate antigen is unknown. Sequenced: memory CD4+ T cells sorted from blood. Subset reported: CD45RA-negative fraction. The chain is built from TRBV7-2 and TRBJ2-7, with a weak D call TRBD2 (6 bases). The receptor comes from a man aged 18 to 30 in good health. Here the CDR3 reads CASSLRGGGGYEQYF. For the CDR3, the DNA is TGTGCCAGCAGCTTAAGGGGAGGTGGAGGATACGAGCAGTACTTC.